This passage covers 12 T cell receptor beta chains from one sample sequenced in a study of blood T cell repertoires in COVID-19. The method was immunoSEQ multiplex PCR; TCRdb's version includes in-frame clones alone and lacks a portion of them. This sample yields around 100,000 clones, of which 90% to 95% are seen a single time; about 2.2% belongs to the top ten. Input material: peripheral blood. The receptor source for this set is a man in his fifties or sixties with active COVID-19.

This clone appeared a few times. This rearrangement joins TRBV13 to TRBJ1-2, with D perhaps TRBD1 (6 bases). Trimming removed 0 bases from V and 1 base from J, with 18 bases in between. The CDR3 covers 18 residues. Germline V gene sequence: CDR1 PRHDT, CDR2 FYEKMQ (reference sequence). CDR3 amino acids: CASSLGSRTVGGNYGYTF. The CDR3 region has the DNA TGTGCCAGCAGCTTAGGCTCTCGGACAGTAGGGGGTAACTATGGCTACACCTTC.

The chain is built from TRBV12-3 or TRBV12-4 and TRBJ2-7, with D perhaps TRBD2 (6 bases). Trimming took off 6 bases at V and 2 bases at J, with 11 bases between the two ends. CDR3 size: 13 residues. CDR3 nucleotide sequence: TGTGCCAGCAGGCCCACTAGCACCTACGAGCAGTACTTC. Its protein is CASRPTSTYEQYF.

This clone was counted a few times. The J gene is TRBJ2-4, the V gene TRBV5-6, with 8 bases fitting TRBD2. CDR1 and CDR2 (germline): SGHDT, YYEEEE. CDR3 length equals 16 residues. Trimming cost V 2 bases and J 0 bases; bases outside gene matches: 4. CDR3 nucleotide sequence: TGTGCCAGCAGCTTTGCGGGGGGACTAGCCAAAAACATTCAGTACTTC. Translation gives CASSFAGGLAKNIQYF.

This sequence joins TRBV7-9 and TRBJ2-7, with TRBD1 identical over 7 bases. The CDR3 covers 14 residues. V lost 5 bases, J lost 4 bases, and 8 bases stayed unmatched. Germline-derived CDR1 and CDR2 are SEHNR and FQNEAQ (reference sequence). CDR3 bases: TGTGCCAGCAGCGGTAAGGGGGCATCTTACGAGCAGTACGTC. This codes for CASSGKGASYEQYV.

The chain is built from TRBV11-3 and TRBJ1-1, with D unresolved. V was shortened by 1 base and J by 5 bases, with 20 bases between the two germline ends. CDR1 is SGHNT, CDR2 YENEEA, per germline. This CDR3 has 17 residues. CDR3 sequence: CASSLAGIGVPWTEAFF. The CDR3, as DNA: TGTGCCAGCAGCTTAGCGGGAATTGGGGTGCCATGGACTGAAGCTTTCTTT.

The J gene is TRBJ2-7, the V gene TRBV7-2; possibly TRBD1 for D (5 bases). The V gene's germline CDR1 is SGHTA and CDR2 FQGNSA. CDR3 size: 16 residues. The V end lost 2 bases, the J end lost 0 bases, and 14 bases lay between the germline ends. The CDR3 spells CASSLIRQILSYEQYV. The DNA of the CDR3 is TGTGCCAGCAGCTTAATCCGACAGATACTCTCCTACGAGCAGTACGTC.

This chain links TRBV27 with TRBJ2-7, with TRBD2 matching over 7 bases. V shed 3 bases and J 1 base; nucleotides not matched to a gene: 6. The germline gives CDR1 MNHEY, CDR2 SMNVEV (reference sequence). The CDR3 runs 15 residues. The CDR3 protein is CASSFTGGSSYEQYF. The CDR3 nucleotides read TGTGCCAGCAGTTTTACCGGGGGGTCTTCCTACGAGCAGTACTTC.

The rearrangement joins TRBV19 to TRBJ1-5; 7 positions agree with TRBD1. This CDR3 has 17 amino acids. J was trimmed by 9 bases and V by 6 bases; bases with no gene match: 20. Germline V gene sequence: CDR1 LNHDA, CDR2 SQIVND (reference sequence). The CDR3 sequence is CASSADRVVDGSGPQHF. CDR3 coding DNA: TGTGCCAGTAGCGCCGACAGGGTAGTCGATGGGTCAGGGCCCCAGCATTTT.

The chain uses TRBV10-3 and TRBJ2-1; 11 bases agree with TRBD2. This CDR3 spans 17 amino acids. Trimming removed 3 bases from V and 0 bases from J; junction bases left unmatched: 4. Germline CDR1 ENHRY, CDR2 SYGVKD. CDR3 DNA sequence: TGTGCCATCAGTGACACGGGACTAGCGGACTCCTACAATGAGCAGTTCTTC. It yields the protein CAISDTGLADSYNEQFF.

The chain couples TRBV5-1 to TRBJ2-5, with 8 positions matching TRBD2. The V segment lost 4 bases and the J segment 7 bases; nucleotides outside the gene matches: 15. Germline CDR1 reads SGHRS; CDR2 reads YFSETQ. The CDR3 runs to 16 residues. The CDR3 spells CASSVLTGGAGGTQYF. DNA for the CDR3: TGCGCCAGCAGCGTACTGACCGGGGGGGCCGGGGGGACCCAGTACTTC. Filled out from reference TRBV5-1 and TRBJ2-5, the complete variable domain reads KAGVTQTPRYLIKTRGQQVTLSCSPISGHRSVSWYQQTPGQGLQFLFEYFSETQRNKGNFPGRFSGRQFSNSRSEMNVSTLELGDSALYLCASSVLTGGAGGTQYFGPGTRLLVL.

The chain links TRBV19 to TRBJ2-1, with 7 nucleotides matching TRBD2. The junction had 8 bases not matched to a gene; V was cut back by 2 bases and J by 4 bases. The CDR3 consists of 16 residues. The germline CDR1 and CDR2 sequences are LNHDA and SQIVND (reference sequence). CDR3 sequence (DNA): TGTGCCAGTAGTATACCCTCCCGCGGGAGTTACAATGAGCAGTTCTTC. Translated: CASSIPSRGSYNEQFF.

V and J are TRBV5-1 and TRBJ1-3; D ambiguous. CDR1 and CDR2 from the germline V gene are SGHRS and YFSETQ. This CDR3 region has 13 residues. V was shortened by 0 bases and J by 4 bases, with 5 bases between the two germline ends. The CDR3 coding sequence is TGCGCCAGCAGCTTGGGGCAGGGAAACACCATATATTTT. The encoded protein is CASSLGQGNTIYF.